The sequence of this T cell receptor beta chain was determined in a study of siplizumab effects on memory and regulatory T cells. Sequencing was performed with immunoSEQ multiplex PCR; in TCRdb, only in-frame clones are kept and a portion is missing. The table has about 10,000 clones, 43% seen once. This clone was recorded a few times. Its cognate antigen is unknown. The mixed lymphocyte reaction cells were held in coculture (37°C) for 6 days. The CDR3 extends over 14 amino acids. Trimming removed 3 bases from V and 1 base from J, with 10 bases in between. In germline, CDR1 is SGHDT, CDR2 YYEEEE. V is TRBV5-6 and J is TRBJ2-5; maybe TRBD1 (6 bases). Material for sequencing was CFSE-low (dividing) CD8+ T cells sorted from an allogeneic mixed lymphocyte reaction. The sequence derives from a human donor in good health; the cells came from an allogeneic mixed lymphocyte reaction. The CDR3 is CASSSTGTQETQYF. CDR3 DNA: TGTGCCAGCAGCTCAACAGGGACCCAAGAGACCCAGTACTTC.